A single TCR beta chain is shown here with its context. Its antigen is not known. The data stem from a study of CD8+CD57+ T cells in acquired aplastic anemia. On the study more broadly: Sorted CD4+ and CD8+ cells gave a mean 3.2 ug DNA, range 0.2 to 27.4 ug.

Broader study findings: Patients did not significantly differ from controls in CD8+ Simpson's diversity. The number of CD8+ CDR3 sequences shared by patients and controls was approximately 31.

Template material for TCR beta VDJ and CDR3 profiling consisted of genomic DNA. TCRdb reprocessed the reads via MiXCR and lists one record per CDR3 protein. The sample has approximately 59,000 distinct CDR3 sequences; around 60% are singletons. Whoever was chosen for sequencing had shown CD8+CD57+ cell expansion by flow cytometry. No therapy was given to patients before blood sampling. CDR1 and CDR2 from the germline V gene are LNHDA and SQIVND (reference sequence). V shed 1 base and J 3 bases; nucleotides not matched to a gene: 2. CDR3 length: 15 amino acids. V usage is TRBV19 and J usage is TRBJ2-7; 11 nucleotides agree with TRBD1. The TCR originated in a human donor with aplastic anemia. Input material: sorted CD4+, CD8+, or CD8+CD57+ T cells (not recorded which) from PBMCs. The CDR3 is CASSIGDRGVYEQYF. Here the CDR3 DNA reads TGTGCCAGTAGTATAGGGGACAGGGGGGTCTACGAGCAGTACTTC.